Shown below are 12 T cell receptor beta chains from a single sample sequenced in a study of regulatory T cells in long-lasting Graves disease (dated by TCRdb to the early 2020s). Receptor amplification or capture employed multiplex PCR. Data came from an Illumina HiSeq 4000. TCR beta libraries were built with iRepertoire HTBI primers and Arm-PCR amplification of CDR3 regions. TCRdb's own reprocessing of the public reads used fastp at Q25 and MiXCR and kept productive beta chains. Each record represents a unique CDR3 protein, reported with the most common genes and DNA among its rows. In all, the sample holds roughly 440,000 distinct CDR3 sequences, and around 15% of those were seen once. About 25% of the sample is in the top ten clones. The time point label, read with the paper, signifies: newly diagnosed GD, antithyroid drugs for less than 3 months. RNA was extracted from PBMCs in TRIzol for both TCR sequencing and RNA sequencing.

The same specimen was also included in a second study, on T cells in Graves' hyperthyroidism and ophthalmopathy.

This specimen consisted of peripheral blood mononuclear cells (PBMCs), obtained at new diagnosis, from a patient treated with antithyroid drugs. The receptors here all came from a woman aged 18-35 years with Graves disease. Donor details come from another sample of the same person, matched by shared clones.

This clonotype was seen repeatedly, ten times or more. The chain has TRBV3-1 and TRBJ2-5, with a possible D match to TRBD2 (6 bases). The V and J ends lost 6 bases and 3 bases respectively, with 17 bases between them. Germline loops: CDR1 LGHDT, CDR2 YNNKEL (reference sequence). The CDR3 spans 15 residues. The CDR3 is CASRTSGGIEETQYF. CDR3 in DNA: TGTGCCAGCAGAACCTCTGGAGGGATAGAAGAGACCCAGTACTTC.

Many counts were recorded for this clonotype. The gene calls are TRBV2 and TRBJ1-5; unclear D gene. CDR1 and CDR2 from the germline V gene are SNHLY and FYNNEI. Between the trimmed V and J ends, which lost 6 bases and 4 bases, there was a span of 16 bases. There are 15 residues in the CDR3. The chain's CDR3 is CASRGLWAGNQPQHF. CDR3 coding DNA: TGTGCCAGCAGGGGTCTGTGGGCGGGGAATCAGCCCCAGCATTTT. The whole variable domain, filled in from reference TRBV2 and TRBJ1-5, reads EPEVTQTPSHQVTQMGQEVILRCVPISNHLYFYWYRQILGQKVEFLVSFYNNEISEKSEIFDDQFSVERPDGSNFTLKIRSTKLEDSAMYFCASRGLWAGNQPQHFGDGTRLSIL.

The chain carries TRBV29-1 and TRBJ2-7, with 12 bases aligning to TRBD1. J was trimmed by 3 bases and V by 7 bases; bases with no gene match: 13. Per germline, CDR1 SQVTM and CDR2 ANQGSEA. The CDR3 totals 16 residues. CDR3 bases: TGCAGCGCCGGGGGGACAGGGGGCGTCAGGGGCTACGAGCAGTACTTC. Protein: CSAGGTGGVRGYEQYF.

Ten or more counts support this clonotype. The junction differs from germline at one of its ends, possibly a read error. V and J are TRBV11-2 and TRBJ1-1; the match to TRBD1 covers 7 bases. CDR1 is SGHAT, CDR2 FQNNGV, per germline. The CDR3 has 15 residues. The CDR3 DNA is TGTGCCAGCAGCTTAGCGGACAGGTTAATCGCTGAAGCTTCCTTT. As protein: CASSLADRLIAEASF.

The chain couples TRBV19 to TRBJ1-1; no firm D call. Per germline, CDR1 LNHDA and CDR2 SQIVND (reference sequence). This CDR3 contains 13 residues. V lost 4 bases and J lost 6, with 12 bases in between. The CDR3: CASSTGRAAEAFF. The DNA of the CDR3 is TGTGCCAGTAGTACTGGCCGGGCGGCTGAAGCTTTCTTT.

Notes on this clonotype: One end of the junction is discordant with germline, which a read error may explain. The genes are TRBV6-1 and TRBJ1-2; no definite D call. Germline V gene sequence: CDR1 MNHNS, CDR2 SASEGT. The CDR3 is 10 residues long. This chain's CDR3 is CASSESSTAF. The CDR3 nucleotides are TGTGCCAGCAGTGAGTCGTCAACCGCCTTC.

This clonotype was picked up many times. The chain is built from TRBV20-1 and TRBJ2-7; D is perhaps TRBD1 or TRBD2 (6 bases each). The CDR3 contains 15 residues. The germline V and J ends were trimmed by 0 bases and 1 base, with 13 bases remaining between them. Looked up from germline, CDR1 is DFQATT and CDR2 is SNEGSKA (reference sequence). CDR3 sequence: CSARDGGTPSYEQYF. The CDR3 coding sequence is TGCAGTGCTAGAGATGGCGGGACACCATCCTACGAGCAGTACTTC.

This clonotype was detected only a few times. The chain employs TRBV7-9 and TRBJ1-4; D possibly corresponds to TRBD1 (5 bases). This CDR3 comprises 16 residues. Germline V gene sequence: CDR1 SEHNR, CDR2 FQNEAQ (reference sequence). V was pared by 2 bases and J by 6 bases, with 16 bases between. CDR3 nucleotides: TGTGCCAGCAGCTTACCGCCCGGGGGAGAGGATGAAAAACTGTTTTTT. Translated: CASSLPPGGEDEKLFF.

This clonotype came up a few times. The rearrangement joins TRBV5-1 to TRBJ1-3; 8 bases agree with TRBD1. With V trimmed by 3 bases and J by 3 bases, 5 bases remained unmatched. The length of the CDR3 is 15 residues. Germline loops: CDR1 SGHRS, CDR2 YFSETQ. In DNA form, the CDR3 reads TGCGCCAGCAGCTACGACAGGGGTTATGGAAACACCATATATTTT. The encoded protein is CASSYDRGYGNTIYF.

The chain uses TRBV5-1 and TRBJ2-2, with 8 bases that match TRBD2. The CDR3 sequence is 17 residues long. Germline V gene sequence: CDR1 SGHRS, CDR2 YFSETQ. Trimming at V came to 2 bases and at J to 3 bases, leaving 9 bases not matched to a gene. In nucleotides, the CDR3 is TGCGCCAGCAGCTTTGGGTCTAGCGGGTCCTACACCGGGGAGCTGTTTTTT. Translated, it gives CASSFGSSGSYTGELFF.

In its sample, this clonotype was seen many times. The V call is TRBV2, the J call TRBJ1-1, with a possible D match to TRBD1 (6 bases). In germline, CDR1 is SNHLY, CDR2 FYNNEI. This CDR3 region has 14 residues. V lost 4 bases, J lost 1 base, and 10 bases lay in between. CDR3 DNA sequence: TGTGCCAGCAGTGCACAGGGAGAGAACACTGAAGCTTTCTTT. Translated: CASSAQGENTEAFF.

This chain uses TRBV7-9 with TRBJ1-6, with unresolved D. The CDR3 contains 16 residues. Germline lookup yields CDR1 SEHNR and CDR2 FQNEAQ (reference sequence). V shed 2 bases and J shed 0 bases, with 8 bases lying between them. CDR3: CASSLMDSSYNSPLHF. In DNA, the CDR3 is TGTGCCAGCAGCTTAATGGATAGCTCCTATAATTCACCCCTCCACTTT.